These 21 T cell receptor beta chains came from one sample sequenced in a study of T cell responses to AZD1222 COVID-19 vaccine. Clones were sequenced by immunoSEQ multiplex PCR, and TCRdb holds only the in-frame ones, with some missing. The sample records more than 85,000 clones, about 88% being singletons. The sample consisted of peripheral blood, taken on day 0 of AZD1222 vaccination. These TCRs come from an adult in good health.

This rearrangement joins TRBV3-1 (or the pseudogene TRBV3-2) to TRBJ1-6; D is unclear. Germline-derived CDR1 and CDR2 are LGHDT and YNNKEL (reference sequence). This CDR3 has 15 residues. The germline V and J ends were trimmed by 0 bases and 6 bases, with 9 bases remaining between them. The DNA for the CDR3 is TGTGCCAGCAGCCAAGAGCTTAAGGGTAATTCACCCCTCCACTTT. Protein product: CASSQELKGNSPLHF.

The V and J genes are TRBV19 and TRBJ1-4, with D possibly matching TRBD1 (6 bases). The CDR3 is 13 residues long. V lost 4 bases to trimming and J lost 9 bases, with 12 bases between them. Per germline, CDR1 LNHDA and CDR2 SQIVND (reference sequence). The CDR3 nucleotides read TGTGCCAGTAGTACCACCGGGACACAAAAACTGTTTTTT. Residues: CASSTTGTQKLFF.

CDR3 coding DNA: TGTGCCAGCAGCAGACAAGCTGCGGCAGGGGGCGATCTGGATGAGCAGTTCTTC. It yields the protein CASSRQAAAGGDLDEQFF. This chain uses TRBV11-2 with TRBJ2-1, with 8 bases identical to TRBD1. V trimming: 5 bases; J trimming: 8 bases; junction bases outside the gene matches: 20. Per germline, CDR1 SGHAT and CDR2 FQNNGV. This CDR3 has 18 amino acids. Looking up the rest from reference TRBV11-2 and TRBJ2-1 gives the full variable domain: EAGVAQSPRYKIIEKRQSVAFWCNPISGHATLYWYQQILGQGPKLLIQFQNNGVVDDSQLPKDRFSAERLKGVDSTLKIQPAKLEDSAVYLCASSRQAAAGGDLDEQFFGPGTRLTVL.

The chain carries TRBV29-1 and TRBJ1-4; no firm D call. V shed 2 bases and J shed 7 bases, with 11 bases lying between them. This CDR3 comprises 13 residues. Germline V CDR1 and CDR2: SQVTM, ANQGSEA. The CDR3 loop reads CSVETGWGEKLFF. CDR3 coding DNA: TGCAGCGTTGAAACGGGTTGGGGTGAAAAACTGTTTTTT.

This chain connects TRBV5-1 to TRBJ2-7; D remains ambiguous. CDR1 and CDR2 (germline): SGHRS, YFSETQ. V dropped 4 bases and J dropped 2 bases, with 13 bases sitting between them. CDR3 length: 14 residues. The DNA of the CDR3 is TGCGCCAGCAGCCCGCCGGATCAAGCCTACGAGCAGTACTTC. Protein: CASSPPDQAYEQYF.

The V and J genes are TRBV4-1 and TRBJ2-5; perhaps D is TRBD1 or TRBD2 (5 bases each). Trimming shortened V by 4 bases and J by 5 bases, and 14 bases separated the two germline ends. Germline assignment: CDR1 MGHRA and CDR2 YSYEKL. CDR3 length: 14 residues. The CDR3: CASSPGPTAETQYF. In DNA, the CDR3 is TGCGCCAGCAGCCCGGGACCCACAGCCGAGACCCAGTACTTC.

V is TRBV2 and J is TRBJ1-6, with a possible D match to TRBD1 (6 bases). The V end was cut by 6 bases, the J end by 7 bases, with 19 bases between. Germline CDR1 SNHLY, CDR2 FYNNEI. The CDR3 has 16 amino acids. CDR3 nucleotides: TGTGCCAGCAGGACGGGAGCGGGGGCCCGGAATTCACCCCTCCACTTT. Protein sequence: CASRTGAGARNSPLHF. Full variable domain (rest looked up from reference TRBV2 and TRBJ1-6): EPEVTQTPSHQVTQMGQEVILRCVPISNHLYFYWYRQILGQKVEFLVSFYNNEISEKSEIFDDQFSVERPDGSNFTLKIRSTKLEDSAMYFCASRTGAGARNSPLHFGNGTRLTVT.

This rearrangement joins TRBV5-6 to TRBJ1-1; weak D call: TRBD1 (5 bases). The germline gives CDR1 SGHDT, CDR2 YYEEEE. The V and J ends lost 4 bases and 0 bases respectively, with 13 bases between them. This CDR3 is built from 15 residues. This chain's CDR3 is CASSGTGSMNTEAFF. In nucleotides, the CDR3 is TGTGCCAGCAGCGGGACGGGGTCGATGAACACTGAAGCTTTCTTT. The complete variable domain, with remaining parts taken from reference TRBV5-6 and TRBJ1-1, reads DAGVTQSPTHLIKTRGQQVTLRCSPKSGHDTVSWYQQALGQGPQFIFQYYEEEERQRGNFPDRFSGHQFPNYSSELNVNALLLGDSALYLCASSGTGSMNTEAFFGQGTRLTVV.

The CDR3, as DNA: TGTGCCAGCAGTTACTCTCGACAGGGCAATCAGCCCCAGCATTTT. Protein: CASSYSRQGNQPQHF. This chain links TRBV6-6 with TRBJ1-5; possible D gene TRBD1, 6 bases. With 0 bases removed from V and 2 bases from J, the gap between germline ends came to 8 bases. Germline CDR1 MNHNY, CDR2 SVGAGI (reference sequence). The CDR3 is made up of 15 amino acids.

This clone was recorded a few times. J is TRBJ2-4 and V is TRBV7-8, with D perhaps assigned TRBD1 or TRBD2 (6 bases each). The CDR3 has 19 residues. V lost 0 bases, J lost 2 bases, and 20 bases lay in between. The germline CDR1 and CDR2 sequences are SGHVS and FQNEAQ. This CDR3 reads CASSLAHSTTGGTKNIQYF. DNA for the CDR3: TGTGCCAGCAGCTTAGCGCATTCGACAACCGGGGGCACCAAAAACATTCAGTACTTC.

The chain links TRBV18 to TRBJ1-2, with D uncertain. V lost 3 bases to trimming and J lost 2 bases, with 10 bases between them. Germline CDR1 is KGHSH and CDR2 is LQKENI. The length of the CDR3 is 14 residues. CDR3 sequence reads: CASSPRTDNYGYTF. The CDR3 region has the DNA TGTGCCAGCTCACCGAGGACCGACAACTATGGCTACACCTTC. The variable domain in full, with the rest retrieved from reference TRBV18 and TRBJ1-2, is NAGVMQNPRHLVRRRGQEARLRCSPMKGHSHVYWYRQLPEEGLKFMVYLQKENIIDESGMPKERFSAEFPKEGPSILRIQQVVRGDSAAYFCASSPRTDNYGYTFGSGTRLTVV.

The chain is built from TRBV6-6 and TRBJ1-5, with a possible D match to TRBD1 (5 bases). The germline CDR1 and CDR2 sequences are MNHNY and SVGAGI (reference sequence). The ends were cut back, 5 bases at V and 3 bases at J, with 20 bases in the middle. The CDR3 runs to 17 residues. The CDR3 sequence is CASSPSRGSRINQPQHF. As DNA, the CDR3 is TGTGCCAGCAGTCCTTCAAGGGGATCTAGGATCAATCAGCCCCAGCATTTT.

This clone was picked up one time. The rearrangement uses TRBV6-5 and TRBJ1-6, with D maybe TRBD1 (5 bases). Germline CDR1 is MNHEY and CDR2 is SVGAGI. The CDR3 consists of 15 residues. The V end lost 7 bases, the J end lost 7 bases, and 17 bases lay between the germline ends. CDR3 DNA sequence: TGTGCCAGCAATCCCAGGGTTATGGGGAATTCACCCCTCCACTTT. Translating it yields CASNPRVMGNSPLHF.

V and J are TRBV7-2 and TRBJ1-1, with a weak D call TRBD1 (6 bases). Germline CDR1 reads SGHTA; CDR2 reads FQGNSA. V was trimmed by 3 bases and J by 5 bases, leaving 13 bases between them. This CDR3 contains 14 residues. CDR3 sequence reads: CASSFTGLGTEAFF. As DNA, the CDR3 is TGTGCCAGCAGCTTCACAGGGTTGGGAACTGAAGCTTTCTTT.

The V call is TRBV30, the J call TRBJ2-7; 9 nucleotides match TRBD1. Germline assignment: CDR1 GTSNPN and CDR2 SVGIG (reference sequence). This CDR3 region has 14 residues. The V and J ends lost 5 bases and 2 bases, in that order; junction bases with no gene match: 7. In DNA form, the CDR3 reads TGTGCCTGGTCCGGGACAGGGCCTCCCTACGAGCAGTACTTC. This gives the protein CAWSGTGPPYEQYF.

The sample holds one count of this clone. This rearrangement joins TRBV5-1 to TRBJ2-3; a weak D match, TRBD2 (5 bases). Germline loops: CDR1 SGHRS, CDR2 YFSETQ. Trimming stripped 4 bases from V and 8 bases from J, with 11 bases between. The CDR3 has 12 residues. CDR3 DNA sequence: TGCGCCAGCAGCGAAGAGGGAGCTACGCAGTATTTT. This sequence encodes CASSEEGATQYF.

The rearrangement links TRBV28 to TRBJ2-7; 10 bases line up with TRBD2. The CDR3 spans 15 residues. J lost 6 bases, V lost 1 base, and 6 bases had no gene match. The germline gives CDR1 MDHEN, CDR2 SYDVKM. The CDR3 DNA sequence: TGTGCCAGCAGTTTATCCGCTAGCGGGAGCTTCGAGCAGTACTTC. Protein: CASSLSASGSFEQYF. Together with reference TRBV28 and TRBJ2-7, the CDR3 gives the full variable domain: DVKVTQSSRYLVKRTGEKVFLECVQDMDHENMFWYRQDPGLGLRLIYFSYDVKMKEKGDIPEGYSVSREKKERFSLILESASTNQTSMYLCASSLSASGSFEQYFGPGTRLTVT.

This CDR3 is CASSPNRDEKLFF. In DNA form, the CDR3 reads TGTGCCAGCTCACCAAACAGGGACGAAAAACTGTTTTTT. This chain links TRBV18 with TRBJ1-4, with TRBD1 as a possible D gene (6 bases). CDR3 length: 13 residues. V dropped 2 bases and J dropped 8 bases, with 9 bases sitting between them. Germline CDR1 reads KGHSH; CDR2 reads LQKENI.

The rearrangement joins TRBV25-1 to TRBJ1-2, with a weak D call TRBD1 (6 bases). This CDR3 region has 13 residues. Looked up from germline, CDR1 is MGHDK and CDR2 is SYGVNS. This chain's CDR3 is CGEGTPNHCDYTF. The CDR3 DNA reads TGTGGGGAAGGGACACCCAACCATTGTGACTACACCTTC.

This rearrangement joins TRBV6-5 to TRBJ1-2; weak D call: TRBD1 (6 bases). The V and J ends lost 5 bases and 4 bases respectively, with 11 bases between them. CDR3 length: 13 residues. Germline V gene data show CDR1 as MNHEY and CDR2 as SVGAGI. CDR3 DNA: TGTGCCAGCAGTAGGACAGATTTCTATGGCTACACCTTC. It encodes CASSRTDFYGYTF.

The J gene is TRBJ2-7, the V gene TRBV24-1, with D perhaps matching TRBD2 (6 bases). Germline assignment: CDR1 KGHDR and CDR2 SFDVKD. The V end was cut by 5 bases, the J end by 9 bases, with 16 bases between. This CDR3 comprises 13 residues. The CDR3 sequence is CATSVGTPIRQYF. CDR3 coding DNA: TGTGCCACCAGTGTAGGGACTCCAATTAGGCAGTACTTC.